The source of this T cell receptor (beta chain) is a study of early T cells in non-severe SARS-CoV-2 infection. At the level of the study: Chains from this unsorted whole-blood bulk RNA could not be paired.

Unique molecular identifiers (one per individual cDNA molecule) were attached. TCRdb re-derived calls from the 5' RACE reads in MiXCR, one entry per CDR3 protein. This table has 40,000 or so distinct CDR3 sequences, about 8% appearing once. Per germline, CDR1 SGHKS and CDR2 YYEKEE (reference sequence). This CDR3 region has 15 residues. The V and J ends lost 2 bases and 7 bases respectively, with 18 bases between them. Overall study results and limits: In VDJdb matching, anti-spike CD8 responses were favored while private and CD4 specificities went missing.

This clonotype was seen only a few times. The antigen is undetermined. The TCR was taken from an adult who was a healthcare worker with PCR-confirmed SARS-CoV-2 infection or an uninfected control (not recorded which). The J gene is TRBJ1-1, the V gene TRBV5-5; the D gene is possibly TRBD1 (5 bases). Sequenced material: whole blood, taken at baseline. The CDR3 region is CASSLLLGRRSEAFF. Here the CDR3 DNA reads TGTGCCAGCAGCTTACTACTGGGACGGAGGAGTGAAGCTTTCTTT.